The 21 T cell receptor beta chains below were found in one sample sequenced in a study of shared clonotypes between healthy human individuals. Profiled with immunoSEQ multiplex PCR; TCRdb holds only in-frame clones, not every one. There are over a million clones in the sample; under 80% occur only once, and approximately 1.5% lies in the top ten. Sample: memory CD4+ T cells sorted from blood. The subset denotes: CD45RA-negative fraction. The receptors come from a man aged 18 to 35 in good health.

The chain has TRBV28 and TRBJ1-5, with D possibly TRBD1 on 5 matching bases. Germline V gene data show CDR1 as MDHEN and CDR2 as SYDVKM. Trimming took off 3 bases at V and 0 bases at J, with 21 bases between the two ends. There are 19 residues in the CDR3. CDR3 protein: CASSLVGREPIYSNQPQHF. As DNA, the CDR3 is TGTGCCAGCAGTTTGGTCGGCAGGGAACCGATTTATAGCAATCAGCCCCAGCATTTT.

This chain connects TRBV6-1 to TRBJ2-7; 7 nucleotides match TRBD2. The junction had 7 bases not matched to a gene; V was cut back by 5 bases and J by 0 bases. This CDR3 has 15 amino acids. Germline assignment: CDR1 MNHNS and CDR2 SASEGT. CDR3 coding DNA: TGTGCCAGCAGTCCTGGGGGGGATTACTCCTACGAGCAGTACTTC. The encoded protein is CASSPGGDYSYEQYF.

This chain connects TRBV2 to TRBJ2-5, with 7 nucleotides matching TRBD1. The CDR3 length is 13 residues. J was trimmed by 6 bases and V by 7 bases; bases with no gene match: 8. Germline V gene sequence: CDR1 SNHLY, CDR2 FYNNEI. The CDR3 nucleotides are TGTGCCAGCACCAGGGGGACCGGACAGACCCAGTACTTC. Translating it yields CASTRGTGQTQYF.

This clone was observed a few times. The chain's CDR3 is CASSRGLAGGPGSSTDTQYF. Here the CDR3 DNA reads TGCGCCAGCAGCAGGGGACTAGCGGGAGGGCCTGGAAGTAGCACAGATACGCAGTATTTT. V usage is TRBV5-1 and J usage is TRBJ2-3; TRBD2 aligns across 16 bases. The CDR3 contains 20 residues. Germline CDR1 reads SGHRS; CDR2 reads YFSETQ. Trimming cost V 4 bases and J 0 bases; bases outside gene matches: 11. The variable domain in full, completed from reference TRBV5-1 and TRBJ2-3, reads KAGVTQTPRYLIKTRGQQVTLSCSPISGHRSVSWYQQTPGQGLQFLFEYFSETQRNKGNFPGRFSGRQFSNSRSEMNVSTLELGDSALYLCASSRGLAGGPGSSTDTQYFGPGTRLTVL.

The gene calls are TRBV5-1 and TRBJ2-1; D unresolved. CDR1 is SGHRS and CDR2 is YFSETQ in the germline V gene. The CDR3 contains 19 residues. V was clipped by 3 bases and J by 3 bases, with 25 bases between them. The chain's CDR3 is CASSYPVLHPNAVYNEQFF. DNA for the CDR3: TGCGCCAGCAGCTACCCTGTCCTCCATCCGAATGCAGTCTACAATGAGCAGTTCTTC.

This clone was seen a few times. The rearrangement uses TRBV19 and TRBJ1-6, with a weak D call TRBD1 (5 bases). V lost 5 bases to trimming and J lost 5 bases, with 13 bases between them. Germline V gene sequence: CDR1 LNHDA, CDR2 SQIVND (reference sequence). This CDR3 comprises 15 residues. The CDR3, as DNA: TGTGCCAGTAGTGGGACGCGGGCAAATAATTCACCCCTCCACTTT. It encodes CASSGTRANNSPLHF.

This chain links TRBV6-6 with TRBJ2-7; D may be TRBD1 (6 bases). Germline loops: CDR1 MNHNY, CDR2 SVGAGI (reference sequence). V was trimmed by 5 bases and J by 3 bases, leaving 11 bases between them. This CDR3 has 13 amino acids. The CDR3 nucleotides read TGTGCCAGCAGTGTGTCGACAGGCTACGAGCAGTACTTC. Its protein is CASSVSTGYEQYF.

This clone was picked up one time. In DNA form, the CDR3 reads TGCAGCGTTGGGGTAGCGGGAGTGGTAGAGACCCAGTACTTC. Encoded protein: CSVGVAGVVETQYF. The rearrangement links TRBV29-1 to TRBJ2-5; 9 bases are a match to TRBD2. V trimming: 4 bases; J trimming: 4 bases; junction bases outside the gene matches: 7. Germline CDR1 SQVTM, CDR2 ANQGSEA. The CDR3 has 14 residues.

The CDR3 here is CASNVDWGPLYF. The CDR3 DNA reads as TGTGCCAGCAACGTCGATTGGGGCCCCCTATATTTT. The chain recombines TRBV9 with TRBJ1-3, with D tentatively TRBD1 (5 bases). Trimming took 6 bases from V and 14 from J, leaving 18 bases between them. Germline lookup yields CDR1 SGDLS and CDR2 YYNGEE. This CDR3 region has 12 residues.

This clone was counted a few times. V usage is TRBV7-2 and J usage is TRBJ2-7, with 12 bases matching TRBD2. Germline V CDR1 and CDR2: SGHTA, FQGNSA. This CDR3 is built from 15 residues. V lost 6 bases to trimming and J lost 2 bases; unmatched junction nucleotides: 5. CDR3 sequence reads: CASRPRLAGAYEQYF. DNA of the CDR3: TGTGCCAGCAGACCGAGACTAGCGGGAGCCTACGAGCAGTACTTC.

The genes are TRBV4-1 and TRBJ1-6; D uncertain. The V gene's germline CDR1 is MGHRA and CDR2 YSYEKL. V dropped 3 bases and J dropped 3 bases, with 9 bases sitting between them. The length of the CDR3 is 15 residues. The CDR3 loop reads CASSQKGDYNSPLHF. In nucleotides, the CDR3 is TGCGCCAGCAGCCAGAAGGGCGACTATAATTCACCCCTCCACTTT.

Turning to this clone: This specimen includes other DNA sequences encoding the same CDR3. This sequence joins TRBV9 and TRBJ1-6; the match to TRBD1 covers 7 bases. Trimming took 0 bases from V and 7 from J; bases not matched to a gene: 1. Germline values: CDR1 SGDLS, CDR2 YYNGEE. The CDR3 has 14 amino acids. In DNA form, the CDR3 reads TGTGCCAGCAGCGTAGAAGGGGGCAATTCACCCCTCCACTTT. Amino acid sequence: CASSVEGGNSPLHF.

This clone has only one observation. The chain links TRBV9 to TRBJ1-2, with D tentatively TRBD1 (5 bases). The V gene lost 3 bases and the J gene lost 4 bases, with 28 bases spanning the gap. Germline values: CDR1 SGDLS, CDR2 YYNGEE. The CDR3 covers 19 residues. The CDR3 is CASSATKTGRRDSGYGYTF. CDR3 nucleotide sequence: TGTGCCAGCAGCGCCACTAAAACAGGACGGCGTGACTCGGGCTATGGCTACACCTTC.

This clone was found a few times. V gene TRBV7-2 combines with J gene TRBJ2-1; D is undetermined. The CDR3 is made up of 16 amino acids. V was pared by 1 base and J by 1 base, with 11 bases between. Germline V CDR1 and CDR2: SGHTA, FQGNSA. The CDR3 spells CASSLVNPASYNEQFF. In nucleotides, the CDR3 is TGTGCCAGCAGCTTAGTAAACCCGGCGTCCTACAATGAGCAGTTCTTC.

The chain is built from TRBV7-9 and TRBJ1-2; D remains ambiguous. Germline CDR1 SEHNR, CDR2 FQNEAQ (reference sequence). V was shortened by 1 base and J by 4 bases, with 10 bases between the two germline ends. CDR3 length: 14 residues. CDR3 amino acids: CASSLGSNSYGYTF. The CDR3 region has the DNA TGTGCCAGCAGCTTAGGCAGCAATAGCTATGGCTACACCTTC.

In the case of this clone: This sample includes further DNA sequences coding for the same CDR3. The genes are TRBV10-2 and TRBJ2-1; 7 bases agree with TRBD1. CDR1 WSHSY and CDR2 SAAADI come from the germline V gene. The CDR3 spans 14 residues. J lost 7 bases, V lost 6 bases, and 9 bases had no gene match. As DNA, the CDR3 is TGCGCCAGCAGCCCGTCGGGCAGGGGGAATGAGCAGTTCTTC. This encodes CASSPSGRGNEQFF.

This clone was detected ten times or more. Other DNA sequences in the same sample also yield this CDR3. The chain links TRBV9 to TRBJ1-2; a weak D match, TRBD1 (6 bases). CDR1 is SGDLS and CDR2 is YYNGEE in the germline V gene. V was pared by 2 bases and J by 8 bases, with 13 bases between. The CDR3 extends over 13 amino acids. CDR3 DNA sequence: TGTGCCAGCAGCGTGGAGGGGGTATCGGGCTACACCTTC. Its protein product is CASSVEGVSGYTF.

V and J are TRBV18 and TRBJ2-2; tentative D call: TRBD1 (7 bases). The CDR3 contains 16 residues. Trimming left V 6 bases short and J 0 bases short, with 14 bases between. Germline assignment: CDR1 KGHSH and CDR2 LQKENI. The CDR3, as DNA: TGTGCCAGCTCGCTACAGGGGACTTCGAACACCGGGGAGCTGTTTTTT. It is translated as CASSLQGTSNTGELFF.

This rearrangement joins TRBV2 to TRBJ2-5, with TRBD2 matching over 11 bases. Germline assignment: CDR1 SNHLY and CDR2 FYNNEI. This CDR3 is built from 17 residues. J lost 4 bases, V lost 7 bases, and 14 bases had no gene match. CDR3 in amino acids: CASTEGLAGGFGETQYF. The CDR3 DNA reads as TGTGCCAGCACCGAGGGGTTAGCGGGGGGGTTTGGAGAGACCCAGTACTTC.

The V and J genes are TRBV18 and TRBJ2-3, with 7 bases that match TRBD2. Germline trimming cut 3 bases from V and 4 bases from J; bases unmatched to any gene: 7. Looked up from germline, CDR1 is KGHSH and CDR2 is LQKENI. This CDR3 is built from 15 residues. The CDR3 region is CASSPIAGGPDTQYF. The CDR3 DNA reads as TGTGCCAGCTCACCCATAGCGGGCGGACCAGATACGCAGTATTTT.

V gene TRBV6-5 combines with J gene TRBJ2-7; D possibly corresponds to TRBD1 (6 bases). Trimming removed 2 bases from V and 2 bases from J, with 13 bases in between. This CDR3 is built from 15 residues. Germline V gives CDR1 MNHEY, CDR2 SVGAGI. This CDR3 is CASSYEQGLPYEQYF. The CDR3 bases are TGTGCCAGCAGTTACGAACAGGGCCTACCCTACGAGCAGTACTTC.